Sequencing of this T cell receptor beta chain was carried out in a study of blood T cell repertoires in COVID-19. Profiled with immunoSEQ multiplex PCR; TCRdb holds only in-frame clones, not every one. The table lists some 490,000 clones, roughly 85% of them singletons. The CDR3 runs to 13 residues. V lost 10 bases, J lost 7 bases, and 7 bases stayed unmatched. Germline V gene lookup returns CDR1 MDHEN and CDR2 SYDVKM. The receptor was derived from a human donor in a cohort sampled during active COVID-19. Sample: peripheral blood. The chain is built from TRBV28 and TRBJ2-2, with TRBD2 matching over 9 bases. CDR3 protein: CAISGSRVGELFF. The CDR3 nucleotides are TGTGCCATTAGCGGGAGTAGGGTCGGGGAGCTGTTTTTT.